Shown below are 29 T cell receptor beta chains from a single sample sequenced in a study of blood T cell repertoires in COVID-19. Sequencing was performed with immunoSEQ multiplex PCR; in TCRdb, only in-frame clones are kept and a portion is missing. The repertoire holds some 100,000 clones, more than 75% seen once, with around 4.9% in the top ten. The sequenced material came from peripheral blood. These receptors all stem from an elderly woman with active COVID-19.

The rearrangement links TRBV5-6 to TRBJ2-7; 7 bases line up with TRBD2. V shed 1 base and J 4 bases; nucleotides not matched to a gene: 8. The CDR3 runs 15 residues. CDR1 and CDR2 from the germline V gene are SGHDT and YYEEEE. CDR3 protein: CASSLFLAEDYEQYF. The CDR3, as DNA: TGTGCCAGCAGCTTGTTCCTAGCGGAAGATTACGAGCAGTACTTC.

The gene calls are TRBV7-9 and TRBJ2-3; D remains unclear. Germline V gives CDR1 SEHNR, CDR2 FQNEAQ (reference sequence). The germline V and J ends were trimmed by 5 bases and 1 base, with 10 bases remaining between them. The CDR3 covers 14 residues. CDR3 residues: CASSRSVRTDTQYF. The CDR3 nucleotides are TGTGCCAGCAGCCGTTCGGTACGCACAGATACGCAGTATTTT.

The genes are TRBV15 and TRBJ1-5; 7 bases are shared with TRBD1. The V and J ends lost 4 bases and 5 bases, in that order; junction bases with no gene match: 23. Germline values: CDR1 LNHNV, CDR2 YYDKDF (reference sequence). This CDR3 spans 20 amino acids. CDR3: CATSIVGFFQGVAGDQPQHF. For the CDR3, the DNA is TGTGCCACCAGCATTGTGGGATTTTTTCAGGGGGTAGCTGGGGATCAGCCCCAGCATTTT.

The V call is TRBV7-3, the J call TRBJ2-2, with 9 bases aligning to TRBD2. After removal of 0 bases from V and 4 bases from J, the junction contained 3 bases not matched to a gene. The CDR3 contains 16 residues. Germline CDR1 is SGHTA and CDR2 is FQGTGA. The CDR3 loop is CASSLTSGRGTGELFF. The CDR3 bases are TGTGCCAGCAGCTTAACTAGCGGGAGAGGCACCGGGGAGCTGTTTTTT.

This sequence joins TRBV20-1 and TRBJ2-1, with a possible D match to TRBD1 (5 bases). V lost 4 bases, J lost 14 bases, and 9 bases lay in between. The germline V gene encodes CDR1 DFQATT and CDR2 SNEGSKA (reference sequence). The CDR3 spans 9 residues. The CDR3 loop reads CSATAREFF. The CDR3 DNA sequence: TGCAGTGCTACCGCCAGGGAGTTCTTC.

The CDR3 protein is CASVTGILSYEQYF. For the CDR3, the DNA is TGTGCCAGCGTCACAGGGATACTTTCCTACGAGCAGTACTTC. V gene TRBV2 combines with J gene TRBJ2-7, with a tentative D call TRBD1 (6 bases). The CDR3 contains 14 residues. V lost 8 bases, J lost 1 base, and 15 bases lay in between. The germline V gene has CDR1 SNHLY and CDR2 FYNNEI.

The gene calls are TRBV4-3 and TRBJ2-1, with 11 bases aligning to TRBD2. J gave up 6 bases and V 0 bases, and 4 bases lay outside the gene matches. The CDR3 has 16 residues. Germline CDR1 reads LGHNA; CDR2 reads YSLEER. In nucleotides, the CDR3 is TGCGCCAGCAGCCAAGAGGGACTAGCGGCGATCAATGAGCAGTTCTTC. It yields the protein CASSQEGLAAINEQFF.

The table lists this clone with a count of one. Here the CDR3 reads CASSTRDTQYF. CDR3 nucleotides: TGTGCCAGCAGCACGAGAGATACGCAGTATTTT. The chain uses TRBV28 and TRBJ2-3; no reliable D call. The germline V and J ends were trimmed by 6 bases and 5 bases, with 6 bases remaining between them. Germline V CDR1 and CDR2: MDHEN, SYDVKM. The CDR3 runs 11 residues.

V is TRBV19 and J is TRBJ2-1; 7 nucleotides agree with TRBD2. CDR3 length equals 15 residues. Looked up from germline, CDR1 is LNHDA and CDR2 is SQIVND (reference sequence). The ends lost 5 bases at V and 2 bases at J; junction bases unmatched: 6. The CDR3 region has the DNA TGTGCCAGTAGTGCCCTTGGACTAGCCTACAATGAGCAGTTCTTC. It is translated as CASSALGLAYNEQFF.

Comments on this clone: One junction end does not reproduce the germline sequence, and a read error may be involved. The gene calls are TRBV4-3 and TRBJ2-7, with D tentatively TRBD2 (6 bases). This CDR3 spans 15 amino acids. Per germline, CDR1 LGHNA and CDR2 YSLEER. The CDR3 region has the DNA TGCGCCAGCAGCCAAGGCGGGGAGAGCTCCCACGAGCAGTACTTC. It yields the protein CASSQGGESSHEQYF.

The chain links TRBV18 to TRBJ2-6; weak D call: TRBD1 (6 bases). The germline CDR1 and CDR2 sequences are KGHSH and LQKENI. This CDR3 has 15 amino acids. Trimming removed 5 bases from V and 1 base from J, with 9 bases in between. CDR3 sequence reads: CASSSDRSGANVLTF. CDR3 DNA: TGTGCCAGCTCATCAGACAGGTCTGGGGCCAACGTCCTGACTTTC.

This rearrangement joins TRBV9 to TRBJ2-3; D is unclear. CDR1 and CDR2 (germline): SGDLS, YYNGEE. The CDR3 has 15 residues. The V and J ends lost 4 bases and 0 bases respectively, with 12 bases between them. CDR3 residues: CASSPTESSTDTQYF. Written as DNA, the CDR3 is TGTGCCAGCAGCCCTACAGAATCTAGCACAGATACGCAGTATTTT.

The chain has TRBV5-6 and TRBJ2-1; TRBD2 matches 9 bases. Trimming took 0 bases from V and 9 from J; bases not matched to a gene: 10. Germline lookup yields CDR1 SGHDT and CDR2 YYEEEE. The CDR3 covers 16 residues. CDR3 sequence: CASSLVAGGLVGEQFF. The DNA of the CDR3 is TGTGCCAGCAGCTTGGTTGCGGGAGGGCTGGTGGGTGAGCAGTTCTTC. Full variable domain (remainder filled in from reference TRBV5-6 and TRBJ2-1): DAGVTQSPTHLIKTRGQQVTLRCSPKSGHDTVSWYQQALGQGPQFIFQYYEEEERQRGNFPDRFSGHQFPNYSSELNVNALLLGDSALYLCASSLVAGGLVGEQFFGPGTRLTVL.

V gene TRBV7-2 combines with J gene TRBJ2-5; a possible D gene is TRBD2 (5 bases). Trimming shortened V by 0 bases and J by 1 base, and 6 bases separated the two germline ends. Germline CDR1 is SGHTA and CDR2 is FQGNSA. This CDR3 is 14 amino acids long. The CDR3 reads CASSLAGSQETQYF. CDR3 bases: TGTGCCAGCAGCTTAGCGGGGAGCCAAGAGACCCAGTACTTC.

The V gene is TRBV7-6, the J gene TRBJ1-1, with 8 bases that match TRBD1. V trimming: 5 bases; J trimming: 8 bases; junction bases outside the gene matches: 13. The CDR3 loop spans 15 amino acids. Per the germline V gene, CDR1 is SGHVS and CDR2 is FNYEAQ. In nucleotides, the CDR3 is TGTGCCAGCAGCCGGACCGGGACAGGCGATGTGGAAGCTTTCTTT. This encodes CASSRTGTGDVEAFF.

The chain joins TRBV19 to TRBJ2-2; possibly TRBD1 for D (6 bases). The CDR3 runs to 13 residues. V was shortened by 4 bases and J by 6 bases, with 9 bases between the two germline ends. CDR1 and CDR2 from the germline V gene are LNHDA and SQIVND (reference sequence). DNA for the CDR3: TGTGCCAGTAGTACAGGGGTCCCCGGGGAGCTGTTTTTT. Protein: CASSTGVPGELFF.

The rearrangement joins TRBV10-3 to TRBJ2-3, with D perhaps matching TRBD2 (6 bases). There are 11 residues in the CDR3. Trimming removed 6 bases from V and 6 bases from J, with 7 bases in between. CDR1 ENHRY and CDR2 SYGVKD come from the germline V gene. The CDR3 loop reads CAISGGDTQYF. The DNA of the CDR3 is TGTGCCATCAGCGGAGGGGATACGCAGTATTTT.

The rearrangement uses TRBV13 and TRBJ2-2; possibly TRBD1 for D (6 bases). Germline CDR1 is PRHDT and CDR2 is FYEKMQ (reference sequence). CDR3 length: 15 amino acids. V gave up 1 base and J gave up 9 bases, with 15 bases separating them. The CDR3 DNA sequence: TGTGCCAGCAGCTTAGTTCCAGGGACATCCCGGGAGCTGTTTTTT. Translation: CASSLVPGTSRELFF.

This chain uses TRBV29-1 with TRBJ1-2; D ambiguous. Germline V CDR1 and CDR2: SQVTM, ANQGSEA. V shed 6 bases and J shed 4 bases, with 15 bases lying between them. The CDR3 contains 13 residues. The DNA for the CDR3 is TGCAGCGTCGAGAGGCCCGCCTTCTATGGCTACACCTTC. Translation: CSVERPAFYGYTF.

The V gene is TRBV18, the J gene TRBJ1-4; D is ambiguous. Trimming left V 0 bases short and J 7 bases short, with 12 bases between. CDR3 length equals 15 residues. From germline, CDR1 is KGHSH and CDR2 LQKENI. CDR3 nucleotide sequence: TGTGCCAGCTCACCACCAGACACTGCGGGTGAAAAACTGTTTTTT. Residues: CASSPPDTAGEKLFF.

This clone was detected only once. The V and J genes are TRBV5-8 and TRBJ2-3; possibly TRBD1 for D (5 bases). Germline V lookup: CDR1 SGHTS, CDR2 YDEGEE. V shed 3 bases and J shed 0 bases, with 11 bases lying between them. The CDR3 loop spans 15 amino acids. The CDR3 region is CASSSRAHSTDTQYF. The CDR3 DNA reads TGTGCCAGCAGCTCCAGGGCGCATAGCACAGATACGCAGTATTTT.

This chain connects TRBV28 to TRBJ2-3, with 14 nucleotides matching TRBD2. The CDR3 totals 16 residues. Unmatched junction bases numbered 11, after V lost 7 bases and J lost 8 bases. The germline V gene encodes CDR1 MDHEN and CDR2 SYDVKM. The CDR3 loop is CASTVDGTSGSGTQYF. In DNA, the CDR3 is TGTGCCAGCACCGTAGACGGGACTAGCGGGAGTGGTACGCAGTATTTT.

The gene calls are TRBV10-2 and TRBJ1-4, with 7 bases that match TRBD1. The V and J ends lost 3 bases and 6 bases, in that order; junction bases with no gene match: 7. CDR1 WSHSY and CDR2 SAAADI come from the germline V gene. The CDR3 extends over 15 amino acids. CDR3 sequence reads: CASSEHRQGDEKLFF. The CDR3, as DNA: TGCGCCAGCAGTGAACACAGACAGGGAGATGAAAAACTGTTTTTT.

J is TRBJ1-5 and V is TRBV28; D unclear. Looked up from germline, CDR1 is MDHEN and CDR2 is SYDVKM. V was shortened by 2 bases and J by 6 bases, with 14 bases between the two germline ends. The CDR3 has 15 amino acids. The CDR3 sequence is CASSLGGSAGQPQHF. As DNA, the CDR3 is TGTGCCAGCAGTTTAGGTGGCTCGGCGGGTCAGCCCCAGCATTTT.

The chain joins TRBV28 to TRBJ2-5; 11 nucleotides match TRBD2. CDR1 and CDR2 from the germline V gene are MDHEN and SYDVKM. V lost 4 bases, J lost 4 bases, and 8 bases stayed unmatched. The CDR3 totals 16 residues. DNA for the CDR3: TGTGCCAGCAGTTCCCATAGCGGGAGGGCCTCAGAGACCCAGTACTTC. Translating it yields CASSSHSGRASETQYF.

The J gene is TRBJ2-7, the V gene TRBV2; 8 bases agree with TRBD1. CDR1 SNHLY and CDR2 FYNNEI come from the germline V gene. The trim removed 3 bases at V and 6 bases at J, leaving 10 bases unmatched. This CDR3 contains 15 residues. As DNA, the CDR3 is TGTGCCAGCAGTGAGCGGACAGGGCTTATTGTCGAGCAGTACTTC. It yields the protein CASSERTGLIVEQYF.

As for this clone: At the DNA level, this CDR3 is encoded by other sequences in the same sample as well. V and J are TRBV18 and TRBJ2-5; D perhaps matches TRBD2 (6 bases). The CDR3 covers 13 residues. CDR1 and CDR2 (germline): KGHSH, LQKENI. Trimming stripped 3 bases from V and 1 base from J, with 6 bases between. This CDR3 reads CASSPSGQETQYF. The CDR3 DNA sequence: TGTGCCAGCTCACCTAGCGGCCAAGAGACCCAGTACTTC.

This CDR3 is CASSLGRRTKYF. The CDR3 coding sequence is TGTGCCAGCAGCTTAGGAAGGAGAACGAAGTACTTC. The V gene is TRBV7-9, the J gene TRBJ2-7; no definite D call. Trimming stripped 1 base from V and 11 bases from J, with 12 bases between. The length of the CDR3 is 12 residues. Looked up from germline, CDR1 is SEHNR and CDR2 is FQNEAQ (reference sequence).

This clone was counted once. The chain is built from TRBV19 and TRBJ2-3; the D gene is possibly TRBD1 (6 bases). The V gene lost 5 bases and the J gene lost 2 bases, with 17 bases spanning the gap. The CDR3 extends over 16 amino acids. Germline CDR1 reads LNHDA; CDR2 reads SQIVND (reference sequence). For the CDR3, the DNA is TGTGCCAGTAGTCCCCAGGGGTCTCGTTTCACAGATACGCAGTATTTT. Translating gives CASSPQGSRFTDTQYF.